The 28 T cell receptor beta chains below were found in one sample sequenced in a study of T cell clonality in common variable immunodeficiency. Sequencing was performed with immunoSEQ multiplex PCR; in TCRdb, only in-frame clones are kept and a portion is missing. Listed here are tens of thousands of clones without any singletons, the top ten holding 10% to 15%. The sample taken for sequencing was peripheral blood mononuclear cells. Receptors were obtained from a person aged 18 to 69 in good health.

This clone was seen more than once but under ten times. The read stops 3 residues short of the end of the CDR3; the missing end is completed from the germline J gene. The chain has TRBV18 and TRBJ2-1; D is possibly TRBD1 (5 bases). The CDR3 runs 15 residues. Trimming took 3 bases from V and 2 from J, leaving 11 bases between them. Per germline, CDR1 KGHSH and CDR2 LQKENI. CDR3 sequence: CASSPSREPYNEQFF. The covered CDR3 bases are TGTGCCAGCTCACCTTCCAGGGAACCCTACAATGAG.

As for this clone: The CDR3 end falls 3 residues outside the read, so it is completed with the germline J gene. The chain employs TRBV7-2 and TRBJ1-5, with D hard to call. CDR1 and CDR2 (germline): SGHTA, FQGNSA. This CDR3 spans 14 amino acids. Trimming pared 6 bases from V and 2 bases from J, leaving 11 bases between. This chain's CDR3 is CASSPRVRNQPQHF. The DNA read from the CDR3 is TGTGCCAGCAGTCCACGGGTGCGCAATCAGCCC. The whole variable domain, remainder taken from reference TRBV7-2 and TRBJ1-5, is GAGVSQSPSNKVTEKGKDVELRCDPISGHTALYWYRQSLGQGLEFLIYFQGNSAPDKSGLPSDRFSAERTGGSVSTLTIQRTQQEDSAVYLCASSPRVRNQPQHFGDGTRLSIL.

This clone showed up just a few times. The CDR3 end lies 3 residues beyond the end of the read and is filled in from the germline J gene. This sequence joins TRBV7-9 and TRBJ2-7; 8 positions match TRBD1. V gave up 7 bases and J gave up 0 bases; unmatched junction bases: 5. Germline values: CDR1 SEHNR, CDR2 FQNEAQ (reference sequence). The CDR3 is made up of 14 amino acids. CDR3 sequence: CASTGDRSSYEQYF. The covered CDR3 bases are TGTGCCAGCACTGGGGACAGGAGCTCCTACGAG.

This clone occurred many times. From the germline J gene comes the end of the CDR3, since the read stops 3 residues before it. This rearrangement joins TRBV11-2 to TRBJ1-5; perhaps TRBD1 as D (6 bases). V was shortened by 5 bases and J by 3 bases, with 11 bases between the two germline ends. CDR1 is SGHAT and CDR2 is FQNNGV in the germline V gene. There are 14 residues in the CDR3. The CDR3 here is CASSLGASNQPQHF. CDR3 bases read: TGTGCCAGCAGCCTGGGGGCCTCCAATCAGCCC.

Partial CDR3 DNA: TGCAGTGCTAGCCCCTTCCCCTCAGGGGGCAATCAGCCC. The encoded protein is CSASPFPSGGNQP. The full CDR3 is CSASPFPSGGNQPQHF. V gene TRBV20-1 combines with J gene TRBJ1-5; tentatively, D is TRBD1 (6 bases). The read is 3 residues too short to cover the CDR3 end, so that end is filled in from the germline J gene. Germline-derived CDR1 and CDR2 are DFQATT and SNEGSKA (reference sequence). CDR3 size: 16 residues. V was trimmed by 3 bases and J by 2 bases, leaving 17 bases between them.

At least ten counts were recorded for this clone. With the read ending 3 residues before the CDR3 end, the germline J gene is used to fill in that end. This sequence joins TRBV20-1 and TRBJ1-1, with a tentative D call TRBD1 (5 bases). The CDR3 sequence is 12 residues long. Trimming stripped 5 bases from V and 4 bases from J, with 11 bases between. Per the germline V gene, CDR1 is DFQATT and CDR2 is SNEGSKA (reference sequence). The CDR3 bases that were read are TGCAGTGCTCCGCAGGGAGGCACTGAA. Protein sequence: CSAPQGGTE. The whole CDR3 is CSAPQGGTEAFF.

This clone was seen a handful of times. The DNA ends 3 residues before the CDR3 does, and the rest of the CDR3 is filled in from the germline J gene. This chain links TRBV6-2 or TRBV6-3 with TRBJ1-5, with 7 bases identical to TRBD1. CDR3 length: 14 amino acids. From germline, CDR1 is MNHEY and CDR2 SVGEGT. With V trimmed by 1 base and J by 5 bases, 2 bases remained unmatched. The CDR3 sequence: CASSYWDRYQPQHF. The CDR3 bases that were read are TGTGCCAGCAGTTACTGGGACAGATATCAGCCC.

This clone has at least ten counts. Sequencing ends 3 residues short of the CDR3 end; the germline J gene provides the rest. This chain uses TRBV4-1 with TRBJ2-7; 12 positions agree with TRBD2. With V trimmed by 4 bases and J by 0 bases, 4 bases remained unmatched. CDR3 length: 16 residues. Germline-derived CDR1 and CDR2 are MGHRA and YSYEKL. CDR3 DNA, as far as it was read: TGCGCCAGCAGCCCCGGACTAGCGGGGTTCTCCTACGAG. Amino acids: CASSPGLAGFSYE. The CDR3 reads in full as CASSPGLAGFSYEQYF.

This clone came up many times. The read ends 3 residues before the CDR3 terminus; that terminus is restored from the germline J gene. J is TRBJ2-1 and V is TRBV20-1; D unclear. Germline CDR1 reads DFQATT; CDR2 reads SNEGSKA (reference sequence). V was shortened by 6 bases and J by 6 bases, with 12 bases between the two germline ends. This CDR3 region has 12 residues. CDR3 DNA (partial): TGCAGTGCCGAGCTTCCAGGCAATGAG. Its protein is CSAELPGNE. The complete CDR3 sequence is CSAELPGNEQFF.

This clone was seen ten or more times. The read is 3 residues too short to cover the CDR3 end, so that end is filled in from the germline J gene. V usage is TRBV29-1 and J usage is TRBJ2-5, with TRBD2 matching over 7 bases. The J segment lost 5 bases and the V segment lost 7 bases, leaving 7 bases of the junction unmatched. CDR1 SQVTM and CDR2 ANQGSEA come from the germline V gene. The CDR3 spans 12 residues. The DNA read from the CDR3 is TGCAGCGCATGGGGGGGGTCGGAGACC. It yields the protein CSAWGGSET. The complete CDR3 sequence is CSAWGGSETQYF.

In its sample, this clone was seen many times. The read terminates 3 residues before the CDR3 end, so the remaining end is supplied by the germline J gene. The chain uses TRBV2 and TRBJ2-2; possibly TRBD2 for D (6 bases). The germline gives CDR1 SNHLY, CDR2 FYNNEI. The CDR3 sequence is 15 residues long. V was pared by 2 bases and J by 7 bases, with 14 bases between. The sequenced part of the CDR3 DNA is TGTGCCAGCAGTGAATATGGGCGGGGCATCGGGGAG. It codes for CASSEYGRGIGE. The CDR3 in full is CASSEYGRGIGELFF.

This clone was seen ten or more times. The sequenced fragment ends 3 residues before the CDR3 boundary, so the rest is inferred from the germline J gene. The chain recombines TRBV6-4 with TRBJ2-1, with TRBD2 identical over 8 bases. The V and J ends lost 2 bases and 8 bases, in that order; junction bases with no gene match: 5. The CDR3 is 14 amino acids. Germline V lookup: CDR1 MRHNA, CDR2 SNTAGT. The CDR3 DNA, read in part, is TGTGCCAGCAGTGACACGGGGCGGGGGGATGAG. Its translation is CASSDTGRGDE. The full CDR3 reads CASSDTGRGDEQFF.

This clone was detected ten times or more. The CDR3 bases that were read are TGCAGCGTTAGGGACAGTATCTACGAG. This translates into CSVRDSIYE. Given in full, the CDR3 is CSVRDSIYEQYF. The chain joins TRBV29-1 to TRBJ2-7; TRBD1 matches 7 bases. Sequencing ends 3 residues short of the CDR3 end; the germline J gene provides the rest. V lost 5 bases to trimming and J lost 3 bases; unmatched junction nucleotides: 4. Germline V lookup: CDR1 SQVTM, CDR2 ANQGSEA. CDR3 length: 12 amino acids.

This clone has only a few counts. The CDR3 end falls 3 residues outside the read, so it is completed with the germline J gene. This rearrangement joins TRBV7-6 to TRBJ2-1; TRBD2 matches at 12 bases. Germline CDR1 is SGHVS and CDR2 is FNYEAQ. Trimming took 5 bases from V and 7 from J; bases not matched to a gene: 6. CDR3 length: 15 residues. The CDR3 here is CASSKLAGGGNEQFF. The sequenced CDR3 bases are TGTGCCAGCAGCAAACTAGCGGGGGGTGGAAATGAG.

This clone was detected ten times or more. The read ends 3 residues shy of where the CDR3 ends; the end is completed using the germline J gene. The chain couples TRBV5-4 to TRBJ2-1, with D uncertain. Germline V gives CDR1 SGHNT, CDR2 YYREEE (reference sequence). V lost 1 base and J 6 bases, leaving 8 bases between the germline ends. This CDR3 comprises 13 residues. CDR3 sequence: CASSLYSTNEQFF. CDR3 bases read: TGTGCCAGCAGCTTGTACAGCACCAATGAG.

This clone was counted many times. The CDR3 extends 3 residues past the end of the read, so its final part is completed from the germline J gene. The genes are TRBV19 and TRBJ1-5, with 10 bases fitting TRBD1. The V gene's germline CDR1 is LNHDA and CDR2 SQIVND (reference sequence). V shed 3 bases and J 9 bases; nucleotides not matched to a gene: 8. The CDR3 sequence is 15 residues long. The CDR3 is CASSIRRDRGGPQHF. The part of the CDR3 DNA that was read is TGTGCCAGTAGTATCCGCCGGGACAGGGGTGGGCCC.

The table lists this clone with a few counts. The read comes to an end 3 residues before the CDR3 does, leaving the germline J gene to fill in the end. V gene TRBV7-9 combines with J gene TRBJ2-3, with D maybe TRBD2 (5 bases). This CDR3 has 14 amino acids. From germline, CDR1 is SEHNR and CDR2 FQNEAQ (reference sequence). The CDR3 DNA, read in part, is TGTGCCAGCAGCTCAGGACTTGGTGGGAAGACG. This gives the protein CASSSGLGGKT. The complete CDR3 protein is CASSSGLGGKTQYF.

In its sample, this clone was seen many times. The read terminates 3 residues ahead of where the CDR3 ends, so the germline J gene completes it. The V gene is TRBV20-1, the J gene TRBJ1-4, with 9 nucleotides matching TRBD1. The V gene end was trimmed by 0 bases and the J gene end by 7 bases; junction bases not matched to a gene: 6. This CDR3 is built from 15 residues. The germline CDR1 and CDR2 sequences are DFQATT and SNEGSKA (reference sequence). The part of the CDR3 DNA that was read is TGCAGTGCTAGAGACCCGGGACAGGGTGGTGAAAAA. Protein sequence: CSARDPGQGGEK. The complete CDR3 reads CSARDPGQGGEKLFF.

In the case of this clone: Read coverage stops 3 residues before the CDR3 terminus; the germline J gene supplies the remainder. This chain joins TRBV20-1 and TRBJ2-7; 7 bases are shared with TRBD2. The CDR3 is made up of 13 amino acids. The germline gives CDR1 DFQATT, CDR2 SNEGSKA (reference sequence). Germline trimming cut 5 bases from V and 3 bases from J; bases unmatched to any gene: 7. CDR3 bases read: TGCAGTGCTGGGGGGAGGGGCCTCTACGAG. Amino acid sequence: CSAGGRGLYE. In full, the CDR3 is CSAGGRGLYEQYF.

This clone was recorded at least ten times. The CDR3 extends 3 residues past the end of the read, so its final part is completed from the germline J gene. The V gene is TRBV5-1, the J gene TRBJ2-1; D remains unclear. The length of the CDR3 is 12 residues. Germline V gene sequence: CDR1 SGHRS, CDR2 YFSETQ. Trimming shortened V by 1 base and J by 9 bases, and 8 bases separated the two germline ends. The CDR3 sequence: CASSLRVGEQFF. Partial CDR3 DNA: TGCGCCAGCAGCTTGCGCGTCGGTGAG. Drawing the rest from reference TRBV5-1 and TRBJ2-1, the complete variable domain is KAGVTQTPRYLIKTRGQQVTLSCSPISGHRSVSWYQQTPGQGLQFLFEYFSETQRNKGNFPGRFSGRQFSNSRSEMNVSTLELGDSALYLCASSLRVGEQFFGPGTRLTVL.

This clone was seen at least ten times. The sequenced fragment ends 3 residues before the CDR3 boundary, so the rest is inferred from the germline J gene. This chain joins TRBV7-3 and TRBJ2-1; TRBD2 agrees at 9 bases. The CDR3 is 14 amino acids. After removal of 4 bases from V and 8 bases from J, the junction contained 6 bases not matched to a gene. Germline assignment: CDR1 SGHTA and CDR2 FQGTGA. The part of the CDR3 DNA that was read is TGTGCCAGCAGCTCGTCCGGGACTAGCTATGAG. Protein product: CASSSSGTSYE. The full CDR3 reads CASSSSGTSYEQFF.

This clone has only a few counts. The read stops 3 residues short of the end of the CDR3; the missing end is completed from the germline J gene. The J gene is TRBJ1-5, the V gene TRBV2; maybe TRBD1 (5 bases). CDR1 is SNHLY and CDR2 is FYNNEI in the germline V gene. The CDR3 consists of 13 residues. V gave up 10 bases and J gave up 0 bases, with 10 bases separating them. CDR3 DNA, as far as it was read: TGTGCCATAGGGACTGATAGCAATCAGCCC. Translation: CAIGTDSNQP. The entire CDR3 protein reads CAIGTDSNQPQHF.

This clone was counted ten times or more. The CDR3 end falls 3 residues outside the read, so it is completed with the germline J gene. The chain combines TRBV9 with TRBJ2-1; 9 nucleotides align to TRBD2. The CDR3 has 15 residues. V was clipped by 3 bases and J by 9 bases; unmatched bases: 10. Germline CDR1 and CDR2: SGDLS and YYNGEE. The DNA read from the CDR3 is TGTGCCAGCAGCGACCAAAGCGGGGGGCAATTTGAG. This translates into CASSDQSGGQFE. The full CDR3 sequence reads CASSDQSGGQFEQFF.

This clone was detected ten times or more. The read terminates 3 residues before the CDR3 end, so the remaining end is supplied by the germline J gene. The V gene is TRBV7-3, the J gene TRBJ1-2, with 10 bases matching TRBD1. CDR3 size: 13 residues. The V and J ends lost 6 bases and 3 bases, in that order; junction bases with no gene match: 1. The germline V gene encodes CDR1 SGHTA and CDR2 FQGTGA. CDR3: CASRGTGDYGYTF. The DNA read from the CDR3 is TGTGCCAGCAGAGGGACAGGGGACTATGGC. Variable domain in full (rest from reference TRBV7-3 and TRBJ1-2): GAGVSQTPSNKVTEKGKYVELRCDPISGHTALYWYRQSLGQGPEFLIYFQGTGAADDSGLPNDRFFAVRPEGSVSTLKIQRTERGDSAVYLCASRGTGDYGYTFGSGTRLTVV.

There are many counts of this clone. The read halts 3 residues ahead of the CDR3 end, with the missing end drawn from the germline J gene. The J gene is TRBJ1-2, the V gene TRBV6-4; D possibly corresponds to TRBD1 (5 bases). Trimming left V 4 bases short and J 4 bases short, with 13 bases between. Germline-derived CDR1 and CDR2 are MRHNA and SNTAGT. The CDR3 extends over 14 amino acids. The covered CDR3 bases are TGTGCCAGCAGTGCGTCCGGGGGGTCCTATGGC. Translating it yields CASSASGGSYG. The complete CDR3 reads CASSASGGSYGYTF.

This clone was counted ten times or more. The sequence runs out 3 residues before the end of the CDR3; the remainder is reconstructed from the germline J gene. The J gene is TRBJ1-3, the V gene TRBV5-6; maybe TRBD1 (5 bases). The germline V gene encodes CDR1 SGHDT and CDR2 YYEEEE. Deletions cut 0 bases from V and 7 bases from J, with 14 bases between. This CDR3 has 15 residues. Incomplete CDR3 DNA: TGTGCCAGCAGCTTGGGTAGGGACTATTCGAACACC. Its translation: CASSLGRDYSNT. The complete CDR3 protein is CASSLGRDYSNTIYF.

This clone was observed a handful of times. The CDR3 bases that were read are TGTGCCAGCTCAGAGGGACAGGGTAATTCACCG. It yields the protein CASSEGQGNSP. The whole CDR3 is CASSEGQGNSPLFF. The chain employs TRBV18 and TRBJ2-2; 9 bases agree with TRBD1. The read finishes 3 residues shy of the CDR3 end, and the germline J gene is used to complete it. Per the germline V gene, CDR1 is KGHSH and CDR2 is LQKENI. The CDR3 totals 14 residues.

The sample holds many counts of this clone. The CDR3 is cut off 3 residues early in the read; its end comes from the germline J gene. The chain carries TRBV20-1 and TRBJ2-5, with 10 bases that match TRBD2. Losses at the gene ends were 1 base for V and 4 bases for J; bases not matched to a gene: 3. The germline V gene encodes CDR1 DFQATT and CDR2 SNEGSKA (reference sequence). This CDR3 is built from 14 residues. The CDR3 sequence: CSARAWTSGETQYF. The sequenced CDR3 bases are TGCAGTGCTAGAGCCTGGACTAGCGGAGAGACC.